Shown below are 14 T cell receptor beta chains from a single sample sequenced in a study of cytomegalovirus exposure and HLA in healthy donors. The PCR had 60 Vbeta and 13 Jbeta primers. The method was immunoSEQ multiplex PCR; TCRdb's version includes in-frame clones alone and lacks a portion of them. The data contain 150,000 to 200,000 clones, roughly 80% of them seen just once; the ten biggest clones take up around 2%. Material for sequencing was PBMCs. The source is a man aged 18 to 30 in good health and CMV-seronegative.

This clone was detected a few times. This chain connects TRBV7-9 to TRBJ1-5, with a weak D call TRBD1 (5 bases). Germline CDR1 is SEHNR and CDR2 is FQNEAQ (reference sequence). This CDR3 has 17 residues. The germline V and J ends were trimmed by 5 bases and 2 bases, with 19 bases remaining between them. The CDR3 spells CASSERGPRGGNQPQHF. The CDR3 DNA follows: TGTGCCAGCAGCGAAAGGGGCCCCCGAGGCGGCAATCAGCCCCAGCATTTT.

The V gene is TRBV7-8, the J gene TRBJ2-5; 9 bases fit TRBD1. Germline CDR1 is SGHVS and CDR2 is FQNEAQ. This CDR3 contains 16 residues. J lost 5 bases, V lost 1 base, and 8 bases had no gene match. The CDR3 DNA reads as TGTGCCAGCAGCTTAGGGGGGACAGGGCGGCAGGAGACCCAGTACTTC. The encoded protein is CASSLGGTGRQETQYF.

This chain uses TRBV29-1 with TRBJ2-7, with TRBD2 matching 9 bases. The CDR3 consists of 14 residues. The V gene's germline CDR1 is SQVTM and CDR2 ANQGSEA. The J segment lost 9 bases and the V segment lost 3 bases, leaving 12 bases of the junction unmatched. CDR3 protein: CSVEPGSGRSGQYF. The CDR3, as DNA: TGCAGCGTTGAGCCGGGTAGCGGGAGATCGGGGCAGTACTTC.

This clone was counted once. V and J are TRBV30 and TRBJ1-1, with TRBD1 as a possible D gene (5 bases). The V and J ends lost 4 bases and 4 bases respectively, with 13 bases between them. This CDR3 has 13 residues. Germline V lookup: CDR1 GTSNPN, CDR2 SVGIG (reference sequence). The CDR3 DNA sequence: TGTGCCTGGACTGACCAGGGTGTCACTGAAGCTTTCTTT. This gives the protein CAWTDQGVTEAFF.

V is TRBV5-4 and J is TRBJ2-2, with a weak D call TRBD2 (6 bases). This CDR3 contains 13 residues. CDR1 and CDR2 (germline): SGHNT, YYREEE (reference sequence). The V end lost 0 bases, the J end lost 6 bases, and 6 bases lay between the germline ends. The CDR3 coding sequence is TGTGCCAGCAGCTTGGGGGGGGCCGGGGAGCTGTTTTTT. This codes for CASSLGGAGELFF. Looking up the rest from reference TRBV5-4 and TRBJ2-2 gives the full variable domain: ETGVTQSPTHLIKTRGQQVTLRCSSQSGHNTVSWYQQALGQGPQFIFQYYREEENGRGNFPPRFSGLQFPNYSSELNVNALELDDSALYLCASSLGGAGELFFGEGSRLTVL.

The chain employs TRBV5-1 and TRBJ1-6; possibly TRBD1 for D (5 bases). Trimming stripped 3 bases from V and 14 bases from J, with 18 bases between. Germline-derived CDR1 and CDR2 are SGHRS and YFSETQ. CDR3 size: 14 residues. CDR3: CASSWGDDPWSLHF. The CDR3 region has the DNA TGCGCCAGCAGCTGGGGGGACGACCCATGGTCCCTCCACTTT. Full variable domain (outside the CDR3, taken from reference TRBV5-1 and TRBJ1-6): KAGVTQTPRYLIKTRGQQVTLSCSPISGHRSVSWYQQTPGQGLQFLFEYFSETQRNKGNFPGRFSGRQFSNSRSEMNVSTLELGDSALYLCASSWGDDPWSLHFGNGTRLTVT.

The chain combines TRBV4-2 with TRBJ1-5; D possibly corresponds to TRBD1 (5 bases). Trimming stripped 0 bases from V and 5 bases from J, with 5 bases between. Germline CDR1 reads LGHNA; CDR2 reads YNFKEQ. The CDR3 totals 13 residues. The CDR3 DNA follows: TGTGCCAGCAGCCAAGACAGGGATCAGCCCCAGCATTTT. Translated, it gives CASSQDRDQPQHF.

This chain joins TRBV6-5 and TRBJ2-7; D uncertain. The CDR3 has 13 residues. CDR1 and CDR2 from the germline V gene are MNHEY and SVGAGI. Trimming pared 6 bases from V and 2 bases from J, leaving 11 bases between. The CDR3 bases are TGTGCCAGCAGGCCCCCCGAGACCTACGAGCAGTACTTC. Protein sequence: CASRPPETYEQYF.

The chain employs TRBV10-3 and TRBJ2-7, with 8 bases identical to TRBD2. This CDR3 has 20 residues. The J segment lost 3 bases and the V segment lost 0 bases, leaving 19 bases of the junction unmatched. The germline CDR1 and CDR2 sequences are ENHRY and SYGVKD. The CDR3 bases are TGTGCCATCAGTGAGTCCCGTAGACGGAATAGCGGGACCCTTCTCTACGAGCAGTACTTC. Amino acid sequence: CAISESRRRNSGTLLYEQYF.

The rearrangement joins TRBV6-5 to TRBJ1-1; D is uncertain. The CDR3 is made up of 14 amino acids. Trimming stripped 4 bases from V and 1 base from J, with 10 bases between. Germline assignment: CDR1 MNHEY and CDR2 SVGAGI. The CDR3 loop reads CASSSRAPNTEAFF. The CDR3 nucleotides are TGTGCCAGCAGTTCGCGGGCCCCGAACACTGAAGCTTTCTTT.

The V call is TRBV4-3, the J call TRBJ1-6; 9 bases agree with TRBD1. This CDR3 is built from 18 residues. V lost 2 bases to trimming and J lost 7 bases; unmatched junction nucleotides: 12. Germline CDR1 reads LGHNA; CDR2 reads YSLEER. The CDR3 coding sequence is TGCGCCAGCAGCCAATCTTTACAGGGGGCGCGACAGAATTCACCCCTCCACTTT. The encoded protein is CASSQSLQGARQNSPLHF.

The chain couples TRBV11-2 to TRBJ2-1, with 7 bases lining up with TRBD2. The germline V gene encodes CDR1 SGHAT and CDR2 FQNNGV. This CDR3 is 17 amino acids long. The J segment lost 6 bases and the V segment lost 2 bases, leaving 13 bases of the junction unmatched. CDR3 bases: TGTGCCAGCAGCTTAACACCTGGGCTAGCGGTGGCCAATGAGCAGTTCTTC. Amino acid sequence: CASSLTPGLAVANEQFF.

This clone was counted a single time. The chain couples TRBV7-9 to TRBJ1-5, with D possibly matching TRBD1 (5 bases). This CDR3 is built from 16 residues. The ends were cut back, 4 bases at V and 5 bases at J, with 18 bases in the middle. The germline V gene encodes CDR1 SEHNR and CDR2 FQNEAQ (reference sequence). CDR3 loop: CASSSSNWDSYQPQHF. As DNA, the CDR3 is TGTGCCAGCAGCTCATCTAACTGGGACTCTTATCAGCCCCAGCATTTT.

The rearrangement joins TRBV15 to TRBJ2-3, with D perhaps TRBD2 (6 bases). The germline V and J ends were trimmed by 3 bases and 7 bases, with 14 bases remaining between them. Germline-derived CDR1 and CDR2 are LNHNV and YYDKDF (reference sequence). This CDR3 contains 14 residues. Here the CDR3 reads CATSRARGMNTQYF. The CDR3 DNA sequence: TGTGCCACCAGCAGGGCCCGGGGGATGAATACGCAGTATTTT.